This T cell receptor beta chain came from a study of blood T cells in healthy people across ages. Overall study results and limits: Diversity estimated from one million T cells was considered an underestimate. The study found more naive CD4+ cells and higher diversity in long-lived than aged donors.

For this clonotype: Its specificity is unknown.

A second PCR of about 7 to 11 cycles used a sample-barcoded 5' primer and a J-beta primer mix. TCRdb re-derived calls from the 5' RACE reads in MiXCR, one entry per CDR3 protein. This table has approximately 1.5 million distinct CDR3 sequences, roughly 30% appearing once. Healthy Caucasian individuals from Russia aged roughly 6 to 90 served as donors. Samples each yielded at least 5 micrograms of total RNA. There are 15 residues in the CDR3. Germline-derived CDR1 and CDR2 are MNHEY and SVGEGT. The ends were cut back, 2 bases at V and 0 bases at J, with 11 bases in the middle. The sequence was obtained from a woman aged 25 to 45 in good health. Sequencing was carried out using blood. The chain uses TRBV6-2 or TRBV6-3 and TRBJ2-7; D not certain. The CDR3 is CASSYDPQSSYEQYF. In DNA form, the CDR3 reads TGTGCCAGCAGTTACGATCCGCAGAGCTCCTACGAGCAGTACTTC.